The 17 T cell receptor beta chains below all came from one sample that was sequenced in a study of cytomegalovirus exposure and HLA in healthy donors. The PCR made use of 60 Vbeta and 13 Jbeta primers. The protocol was immunoSEQ multiplex PCR, while the TCRdb copy is restricted to in-frame clones and leaves out a portion. The table lists 77,000 or so clones, more than 65% of them singletons. Material for sequencing was PBMCs. The receptors stem from a man between 65 and 80 years old in good health and CMV-seropositive.

In this sample, this clone turned up a few times. The chain has TRBV5-4 and TRBJ1-1; tentatively, D is TRBD1 (6 bases). Trimming took off 4 bases at V and 5 bases at J, with 15 bases between the two ends. From germline, CDR1 is SGHNT and CDR2 YYREEE (reference sequence). This CDR3 has 14 amino acids. CDR3 coding DNA: TGTGCCAGCAGCCGTTTCTCACAGGGAACTGAAGCTTTCTTT. Encoded protein: CASSRFSQGTEAFF.

The genes are TRBV25-1 and TRBJ1-1, with 9 bases matching TRBD1. There are 16 residues in the CDR3. From germline, CDR1 is MGHDK and CDR2 SYGVNS. Trimming at V came to 1 base and at J to 0 bases, leaving 3 bases not matched to a gene. This chain's CDR3 is CASSESGTGMNTEAFF. The DNA of the CDR3 is TGTGCCAGCAGTGAATCCGGGACAGGGATGAACACTGAAGCTTTCTTT.

The rearrangement links TRBV7-2 to TRBJ2-7, with 11 nucleotides matching TRBD2. Per germline, CDR1 SGHTA and CDR2 FQGNSA. This CDR3 spans 14 amino acids. V lost 3 bases, J lost 4 bases, and 2 bases stayed unmatched. The CDR3 DNA follows: TGTGCCAGCAGCTTTAGCGGGGGGGTGTACGAGCAGTACTTC. Protein product: CASSFSGGVYEQYF.

The chain employs TRBV9 and TRBJ2-1, with TRBD2 matching over 9 bases. J was trimmed by 4 bases and V by 0 bases; bases with no gene match: 11. CDR3 length equals 18 residues. Germline CDR1 reads SGDLS; CDR2 reads YYNGEE. The CDR3 DNA is TGTGCCAGCAGCGTAGAAGGCCAAGCGGGGGGCGCTTACAATGAGCAGTTCTTC. As protein: CASSVEGQAGGAYNEQFF.

The chain joins TRBV10-3 to TRBJ1-1; 8 bases map to TRBD1. CDR1 is ENHRY and CDR2 is SYGVKD in the germline V gene. The trim removed 4 bases at V and 4 bases at J, leaving 8 bases unmatched. The CDR3 consists of 15 residues. DNA for the CDR3: TGTGCCATCAGTGGACAGGGGTCGGGTGGCACTGAAGCTTTCTTT. It yields the protein CAISGQGSGGTEAFF.

The chain uses TRBV9 and TRBJ1-1; unclear D gene. Germline V gene sequence: CDR1 SGDLS, CDR2 YYNGEE. CDR3 size: 12 residues. Here the CDR3 DNA reads TGTGCACGGCGTCTGGGGAGGACTGAAGCTTTCTTT. Encoded protein: CARRLGRTEAFF.

This clone was counted between two and nine times. The V and J genes are TRBV4-2 and TRBJ1-1; 8 nucleotides agree with TRBD1. CDR1 LGHNA and CDR2 YNFKEQ come from the germline V gene. The CDR3 contains 14 residues. Germline trimming cut 4 bases from V and 3 bases from J; bases unmatched to any gene: 4. CDR3 DNA: TGTGCCAGCAGCCCAGGGGGCTTAGACACTGAAGCTTTCTTT. It codes for CASSPGGLDTEAFF.

CDR3 bases: TGCAGCGTTATGACACTTAAGCGGTCTGGGGCCAACGTCCTGACTTTC. The encoded protein is CSVMTLKRSGANVLTF. The chain combines TRBV29-1 with TRBJ2-6; D possibly corresponds to TRBD2 (5 bases). CDR3 length: 16 residues. V lost 5 bases, J lost 1 base, and 15 bases lay in between. The germline V gene has CDR1 SQVTM and CDR2 ANQGSEA. The full variable domain, rest sourced from reference TRBV29-1 and TRBJ2-6, is SAVISQKPSRDICQRGTSLTIQCQVDSQVTMMFWYRQQPGQSLTLIATANQGSEATYESGFVIDKFPISRPNLTFSTLTVSNMSPEDSSIYLCSVMTLKRSGANVLTFGAGSRLTVL.

The CDR3, as DNA: TGTGCCAGCAGCTTGGCCTCAGGGACAGATACGCAGTATTTT. Protein sequence: CASSLASGTDTQYF. V is TRBV5-8 and J is TRBJ2-3; D might be TRBD1 (5 bases). Trimming shortened V by 0 bases and J by 3 bases, and 8 bases separated the two germline ends. This CDR3 contains 14 residues. Germline V lookup: CDR1 SGHTS, CDR2 YDEGEE.

The CDR3 DNA sequence: TGTGCCAGCAGTCGCACAGGGGGCTCCTACGAGCAGTACTTC. Its translation: CASSRTGGSYEQYF. The V call is TRBV28, the J call TRBJ2-7, with 8 bases matching TRBD1. The germline V gene encodes CDR1 MDHEN and CDR2 SYDVKM. V shed 5 bases, J shed 0 bases, and the junction held 3 bases outside the gene matches. The CDR3 is made up of 14 amino acids.

This clone has only a few counts. The chain uses TRBV4-1 and TRBJ2-3; 10 bases are shared with TRBD2. Trimming at V came to 1 base and at J to 3 bases, leaving 4 bases not matched to a gene. CDR1 is MGHRA and CDR2 is YSYEKL in the germline V gene. The CDR3 sequence is 16 residues long. The CDR3 loop is CASSQVPSGRTDTQYF. CDR3 in DNA: TGCGCCAGCAGCCAAGTTCCTAGCGGGAGAACAGATACGCAGTATTTT.

The chain links TRBV4-1 to TRBJ2-1; 10 bases fit TRBD1. V trimming: 3 bases; J trimming: 6 bases; junction bases outside the gene matches: 8. Germline CDR1 reads MGHRA; CDR2 reads YSYEKL. The CDR3 totals 16 residues. The CDR3 sequence is CASSQEDRGRINEQFF. CDR3 in DNA: TGCGCCAGCAGCCAGGAGGACAGGGGGAGAATCAATGAGCAGTTCTTC.

The chain joins TRBV6-5 to TRBJ2-2; 9 bases map to TRBD1. This CDR3 has 15 residues. V trimming: 7 bases; J trimming: 7 bases; junction bases outside the gene matches: 10. Germline CDR1 reads MNHEY; CDR2 reads SVGAGI. The DNA for the CDR3 is TGTGCCAGCACCCGACAGGGGGAATTATTCGGGGAGCTGTTTTTT. Protein: CASTRQGELFGELFF.

The J gene is TRBJ1-5, the V gene TRBV5-1; D call uncertain. Germline V gene sequence: CDR1 SGHRS, CDR2 YFSETQ. The CDR3 covers 13 residues. V lost 5 bases, J lost 0 bases, and 6 bases lay in between. DNA of the CDR3: TGCGCCAGCAGTTTATATAGCAATCAGCCCCAGCATTTT. Residues: CASSLYSNQPQHF.

The V and J genes are TRBV27 and TRBJ2-5, with D uncertain. The V end was cut by 6 bases, the J end by 5 bases, with 10 bases between. The CDR3 is 12 amino acids. Germline CDR1 MNHEY, CDR2 SMNVEV (reference sequence). CDR3 DNA sequence: TGTGCCAGCAGAGGTCTGGGCGAGACCCAGTACTTC. It specifies CASRGLGETQYF.

This clone was observed once. The CDR3 reads CASSQDGGREKFF. CDR3 in DNA: TGCGCCAGCAGCCAAGATGGGGGGAGGGAGAAATTCTTC. The rearrangement joins TRBV4-1 to TRBJ2-1; the match to TRBD2 covers 7 bases. J lost 16 bases, V lost 0 bases, and 9 bases had no gene match. Germline values: CDR1 MGHRA, CDR2 YSYEKL. This CDR3 spans 13 amino acids.

The V gene is TRBV7-8, the J gene TRBJ2-1, with D maybe TRBD1 (5 bases). Trimming removed 5 bases from V and 7 bases from J, with 21 bases in between. This CDR3 has 16 amino acids. Germline CDR1 and CDR2: SGHVS and FQNEAQ. The CDR3 is CASSPQQGAFLNEQFF. CDR3 sequence (DNA): TGTGCCAGCAGCCCCCAGCAGGGTGCATTCCTGAATGAGCAGTTCTTC.